A selection of T cell receptor beta chains follows, all from one sample in a study of regulatory T cells in long-lasting Graves disease. TCRdb re-called the multiplex PCR reads through MiXCR, storing one row per CDR3 protein. The table lists under 700,000 distinct CDR3 sequences, about 16% of them singletons. The same data also contributed to another study, on T cells in Graves' hyperthyroidism and ophthalmopathy.

The sample consisted of peripheral blood mononuclear cells (PBMCs), taken at new diagnosis, from a patient treated with antithyroid drugs. These receptors originate from a woman aged 35-60 years with Graves disease. The CDR3 runs from the conserved cysteine through the conserved F or W. The D gene is left open where the match is weak. The listing skips clone size in some rows; elsewhere it reads once, few, many or a size class.

D: TRBD1
V: TRBV28
J: TRBJ1-5
size: NA
CDR3: CAATPGQGNQPQHF
DNA: TGTGCCGCGACACCAGGACAGGGAAATCAGCCCCAGCATTTT

D: NA
V: TRBV12-3/TRBV12-4
J: TRBJ2-2
size: many
CDR3: CASSRRSNTGELFF
DNA: TGTGCCAGCAGCCGACGTTCGAACACCGGGGAGCTGTTTTTT

D: NA
V: TRBV20-1
J: TRBJ1-1
size: few
CDR3: CRGGQLGHTEAFF
DNA: TGCAGGGGAGGACAGCTAGGGCACACTGAAGCTTTCTTT

D: NA
V: TRBV11-2
J: TRBJ2-7
size: many
CDR3: CASSLEAGGSYEQYF
DNA: TGTGCCAGCAGCTTAGAGGCAGGTGGATCCTACGAGCAGTACTTC

D: NA
V: TRBV12-5
J: TRBJ2-2
size: few
CDR3: CASGLVNTGELFF
DNA: TGTGCTAGTGGTTTGGTGAACACCGGGGAGCTGTTTTTT

D: NA
V: TRBV5-5
J: TRBJ1-1
size: NA
CDR3: CASAREQSGALTNTEAFF
DNA: TGTGCCAGCGCCAGGGAACAGAGCGGTGCCTTGACTAACACTGAAGCTTTCTTT

D: NA
V: TRBV12-3/TRBV12-4
J: TRBJ1-6
size: many
CDR3: CASSPQGDYNSPLHF
DNA: TGTGCCAGCAGCCCACAGGGCGACTATAATTCACCCCTCCACTTT

D: NA
V: TRBV6-2/TRBV6-3
J: TRBJ2-3
size: few
CDR3: CASTRTGNPGSTDTQYF
DNA: TGTGCCAGCACCAGAACTGGGAATCCGGGGTCCACAGATACGCAGTATTTT

D: NA
V: TRBV6-1
J: TRBJ1-3
size: NA
CDR3: CASSDWAGNTIYF
DNA: TGTGCCAGCTCTGACTGGGCTGGAAACACCATATATTTT

D: NA
V: TRBV12-3/TRBV12-4
J: TRBJ1-2
size: NA
CDR3: CASSLGKGPNYGYTF
DNA: TGTGCCAGCAGTTTAGGCAAAGGCCCCAACTATGGCTACACCTTC

D: TRBD1
V: TRBV5-5
J: TRBJ1-1
size: many
CDR3: CASSETPDREYTEAFF
DNA: TGTGCCAGCAGCGAAACTCCGGACAGGGAGTACACTGAAGCTTTCTTT

D: NA
V: TRBV11-1
J: TRBJ2-2
size: many
CDR3: CASSLAGGPSGGELFF
DNA: TGTGCCAGCAGCTTAGCGGGGGGGCCATCCGGCGGGGAGCTGTTTTTT

D: TRBD1
V: TRBV28
J: TRBJ1-6
size: NA
CDR3: CASSDRELHF
DNA: TGTGCCAGCTCGGACAGGGAGCTCCACTTT

D: TRBD1
V: TRBV11-2
J: TRBJ1-1
size: many
CDR3: CASSSGPKTGGNTEAFF
DNA: TGTGCCAGCAGCTCCGGACCGAAAACAGGGGGCAACACTGAAGCTTTCTTT

D: NA
V: TRBV7-9
J: TRBJ1-1
size: many
CDR3: CASSAVGENTEAFF
DNA: TGTGCCAGCAGCGCAGTTGGGGAGAACACTGAAGCTTTCTTT

D: TRBD1
V: TRBV13
J: TRBJ2-7
size: many
CDR3: CASSSDRDRDSYEQYF
DNA: TGTGCCAGCAGCTCGGACCGGGACAGAGATTCCTACGAGCAGTACTTC

D: NA
V: TRBV6-1
J: TRBJ2-7
size: many
CDR3: CASRDPTRRGEQYF
DNA: TGTGCCAGCAGAGACCCTACCCGGCGGGGCGAGCAGTACTTC

D: NA
V: TRBV3-1
J: TRBJ2-7
size: many
CDR3: CASSQAAEAYEQYF
DNA: TGTGCCAGCAGCCAAGCCGCCGAAGCCTACGAGCAGTACTTC

D: NA
V: TRBV6-2/TRBV6-3
J: TRBJ2-1
size: NA
CDR3: CASRGWGNEQFF
DNA: TGTGCCAGCAGGGGGTGGGGCAATGAGCAGTTCTTC

D: NA
V: TRBV29-1
J: TRBJ1-2
size: NA
CDR3: CSVESQGPGYTF
DNA: TGCAGCGTTGAATCGCAGGGTCCTGGCTACACCTTC

D: NA
V: TRBV28
J: TRBJ2-3
size: many
CDR3: CASSFFGGDWSDTQYF
DNA: TGTGCCAGCAGTTTTTTTGGCGGGGATTGGTCAGATACGCAGTATTTT

D: TRBD1
V: TRBV9
J: TRBJ1-5
size: many
CDR3: CASSQELPQRQGGIQPQHF
DNA: TGCGCCAGCAGCCAAGAACTCCCCCAGCGACAGGGGGGAATTCAGCCCCAGCATTTT

D: NA
V: TRBV3-1
J: TRBJ1-2
size: NA
CDR3: CASSQDGSYGYTF
DNA: TGTGCCAGCAGCCAAGATGGGAGCTATGGCTACACCTTC

D: NA
V: TRBV18
J: TRBJ2-5
size: few
CDR3: CASSPPRGKGETQYF
DNA: TGTGCCAGCTCACCACCGAGGGGGAAGGGAGAGACCCAGTACTTC

D: NA
V: TRBV5-1
J: TRBJ1-2
size: NA
CDR3: CASGWDGSNYGYTF
DNA: TGCGCCAGCGGCTGGGACGGTTCTAACTATGGCTACACCTTC

D: TRBD1
V: TRBV28
J: TRBJ1-2
size: NA
CDR3: CASSYPQGVNYGYTF
DNA: TGTGCCAGCAGCTACCCACAGGGGGTTAACTATGGCTACACCTTC

D: TRBD1
V: TRBV3-1
J: TRBJ1-1
size: NA
CDR3: CASSQVFIGQGSSEAFF
DNA: TGTGCCAGCAGCCAAGTTTTCATAGGACAGGGGTCCTCTGAAGCTTTCTTT

D: NA
V: TRBV2
J: TRBJ1-2
size: many
CDR3: CASRDTANYGYTF
DNA: TGTGCCAGCAGGGACACAGCTAACTATGGCTACACCTTC

D: NA
V: TRBV6-2/TRBV6-3
J: TRBJ2-2
size: few
CDR3: CASSYFNTGGGELFF
DNA: TGTGCCAGCAGTTACTTTAACACCGGTGGCGGGGAGCTGTTTTTT

D: NA
V: TRBV29-1
J: TRBJ1-2
size: NA
CDR3: CSVGGGSYGYTF
DNA: TGCAGCGTCGGGGGTGGATCGTATGGCTACACCTTC

D: NA
V: TRBV5-5
J: TRBJ2-7
size: few
CDR3: CASSLSFGTYPYEQYF
DNA: TGTGCCAGCAGCTTAAGTTTCGGGACATACCCCTACGAGCAGTACTTC

D: NA
V: TRBV6-5
J: TRBJ1-4
size: NA
CDR3: CASSSPGQNEKLFF
DNA: TGTGCCAGCAGTTCACCCGGACAGAATGAAAAACTGTTTTTT

D: NA
V: TRBV12-3/TRBV12-4
J: TRBJ1-3
size: many
CDR3: CASSPGQTVGSTIYF
DNA: TGTGCCAGCAGCCCAGGGCAGACTGTCGGTAGCACCATATATTTT

D: TRBD1
V: TRBV2
J: TRBJ2-1
size: many
CDR3: CASSPQGPYNEQFF
DNA: TGTGCCAGCAGCCCACAGGGGCCCTACAATGAGCAGTTCTTC

D: NA
V: TRBV24-1
J: TRBJ2-7
size: few
CDR3: CATSDPFGVGEQYF
DNA: TGTGCCACCAGTGATCCTTTCGGGGTGGGCGAGCAGTACTTC

D: NA
V: TRBV5-1
J: TRBJ1-2
size: few
CDR3: CASSLEESITF
DNA: TGCGCCAGCAGCTTGGAGGAGAGTATCACCTTC

D: NA
V: TRBV28
J: TRBJ1-1
size: NA
CDR3: CASSNTMAAFF
DNA: TGTGCCAGCAGTAATACGATGGCGGCTTTCTTT

D: TRBD2
V: TRBV7-2
J: TRBJ2-7
size: NA
CDR3: CASSLGAGSEQYF
DNA: TGTGCCAGCAGCTTAGGAGCGGGATCCGAGCAGTACTTC

D: NA
V: TRBV6-2/TRBV6-3
J: TRBJ1-1
size: many
CDR3: CASSENPVMNTEAFF
DNA: TGTGCCAGCAGTGAAAACCCAGTCATGAACACTGAAGCTTTCTTT

D: NA
V: TRBV5-1
J: TRBJ2-3
size: many
CDR3: CASSSGSPTTDTQYF
DNA: TGCGCCAGCAGCTCGGGGTCTCCGACCACAGATACGCAGTATTTT

D: NA
V: TRBV12-3/TRBV12-4
J: TRBJ1-2
size: many
CDR3: CASTYNRDGYTF
DNA: TGTGCCAGCACCTATAATAGGGATGGCTACACCTTC

D: TRBD1
V: TRBV19
J: TRBJ1-1
size: NA
CDR3: CASRPGQGALKAFF
DNA: TGTGCCAGTAGGCCGGGACAGGGGGCTCTTAAAGCTTTCTTT

D: TRBD1
V: TRBV3-1
J: TRBJ1-1
size: many
CDR3: CASSLDRVRTSAEAFF
DNA: TGTGCCAGCAGCCTAGACAGGGTTAGGACAAGCGCTGAAGCTTTCTTT

D: TRBD1
V: TRBV9
J: TRBJ2-2
size: NA
CDR3: CASGGQGASTGELFF
DNA: TGTGCCAGCGGCGGACAGGGGGCTTCCACCGGGGAGCTGTTTTTT

D: NA
V: TRBV11-3
J: TRBJ2-5
size: many
CDR3: CASQGRPEGETQYF
DNA: TGTGCCAGCCAAGGACGACCCGAGGGGGAGACCCAGTACTTC

D: NA
V: TRBV7-9
J: TRBJ2-2
size: NA
CDR3: CASSLSGGDVFQTGELFF
DNA: TGTGCCAGCAGCTTATCTGGTGGGGACGTGTTCCAGACCGGGGAGCTGTTTTTT

D: TRBD1
V: TRBV20-1
J: TRBJ1-1
size: few
CDR3: CSARDRRQGGISNTEAFF
DNA: TGCAGTGCTAGAGACCGAAGACAGGGGGGAATCTCGAACACTGAAGCTTTCTTT

D: NA
V: TRBV15
J: TRBJ1-1
size: many
CDR3: CATSSPQGSFGTEAFF
DNA: TGTGCCACCAGCAGCCCCCAGGGAAGTTTTGGAACTGAAGCTTTCTTT

D: NA
V: TRBV10-3
J: TRBJ1-2
size: NA
CDR3: CAISFRFEYYGYTF
DNA: TGTGCCATCAGTTTCAGATTCGAGTACTATGGCTACACCTTC

D: NA
V: TRBV7-2
J: TRBJ2-1
size: many
CDR3: CASSLGWSVEQFF
DNA: TGTGCCAGCAGCTTGGGGTGGAGCGTTGAGCAGTTCTTC